This is a list of T cell receptor beta chains from one sample in a study of CD8 T cells in ankylosing spondylitis. TCRdb reanalysed the 5' RACE reads using MiXCR and keeps one entry per CDR3 protein. The table records roughly 450,000 distinct CDR3 sequences, around 26% of them present only once. Material for sequencing was blood, either unsorted or a sorted T cell fraction (not recorded which). All receptors come from a male donor with ankylosing spondylitis. CDR3s include the opening cysteine and the closing phenylalanine or tryptophan. D genes are given only for firm matches. Clone size, where shown, is once, few, many, or a class for clones that have expanded.

j_call d_call clone_size v_call cdr3_nt cdr3_aa
TRBJ2-1 - - TRBV30 TGTGCCTGGAGTGTAGGGGTCTCCTACAATGAGCAGTTCTTC CAWSVGVSYNEQFF
TRBJ2-5 TRBD2 - TRBV12-3/TRBV12-4 TGTGCCAGCAGCTCCTGGACTAGCGAACAAGAGACCCAGTACTTC CASSSWTSEQETQYF
TRBJ2-3 TRBD2 few TRBV10-3 TGTGCCATCAGTATAGCGGGAGGCCTCACAGATACGCAGTATTTT CAISIAGGLTDTQYF
TRBJ2-5 - few TRBV6-1 TGTGCCAGCAGTGATTTCATGGACCAGTACTTC CASSDFMDQYF
TRBJ1-1 TRBD1 - TRBV11-2 TGTGCCAGCAGCTTAATCGGGACAGTTCCGAACACTGAAGCTTTCTTT CASSLIGTVPNTEAFF
TRBJ1-2 - few TRBV12-3/TRBV12-4 TGTGCCAGCAGTTTAGAGATGAGGGGCTACACCTTC CASSLEMRGYTF
TRBJ2-2 - many TRBV5-1 TGCGCCAGCAGTCTCACGGGGCAGGGCGGCGGGGAGCTGTTTTTT CASSLTGQGGGELFF
TRBJ2-1 TRBD2 many TRBV7-9 TGTGCCAGCAGCCCTGGGACTAGCGGGAGCCATTACAATGAGCAGTTCTTC CASSPGTSGSHYNEQFF
TRBJ2-1 TRBD2 few TRBV12-3/TRBV12-4 TGTGCCAGCAGTTTAGGGCTAGCGGGCAAGTACAATGAGCAGTTCTTC CASSLGLAGKYNEQFF
TRBJ1-2 TRBD1 - TRBV10-3 TGTGCCATCACTCCGGGACAGGCGTATGGCTACACCTTC CAITPGQAYGYTF
TRBJ2-1 - - TRBV2 TGTGCCAGCAGTTCCACTGACAGGTTCACCTACAATGAGCAGTTCTTC CASSSTDRFTYNEQFF
TRBJ1-2 - - TRBV19 TGTGCCAGTAGACCCCAGTCGGACAGTGTCTATGGCTACACCTTC CASRPQSDSVYGYTF
TRBJ2-5 - - TRBV29-1 TGCAGCGTTGAGGGGGTCCCCGCAGGGGAGACCCAGTACTTC CSVEGVPAGETQYF
TRBJ2-1 - - TRBV5-1 TGCGCCAGCAACGACCAGAGCTCCTACAATGAGCAGTTCTTC CASNDQSSYNEQFF
TRBJ2-4 - - TRBV15 TGTGCCACCAGCAGAGTGCAGGTTGAGTCCTCAGCCAAAAACATTCAGTACTTC CATSRVQVESSAKNIQYF
TRBJ2-7 TRBD1 few TRBV15 TGTGCCACCAGTCCTCCTGCACAGGGGAGAAACGAGCAGTACTTC CATSPPAQGRNEQYF
TRBJ2-2 - - TRBV20-1 TGCAGTGCTAGAGATTCTGCTTTGGCCATCGGGGAGCTGTTTTTT CSARDSALAIGELFF
TRBJ2-2 TRBD2 - TRBV5-1 TGCGCCAGCAGCTTGGCCGGGGGGGCAGGCACCGGGGAGCTGTTTTTT CASSLAGGAGTGELFF